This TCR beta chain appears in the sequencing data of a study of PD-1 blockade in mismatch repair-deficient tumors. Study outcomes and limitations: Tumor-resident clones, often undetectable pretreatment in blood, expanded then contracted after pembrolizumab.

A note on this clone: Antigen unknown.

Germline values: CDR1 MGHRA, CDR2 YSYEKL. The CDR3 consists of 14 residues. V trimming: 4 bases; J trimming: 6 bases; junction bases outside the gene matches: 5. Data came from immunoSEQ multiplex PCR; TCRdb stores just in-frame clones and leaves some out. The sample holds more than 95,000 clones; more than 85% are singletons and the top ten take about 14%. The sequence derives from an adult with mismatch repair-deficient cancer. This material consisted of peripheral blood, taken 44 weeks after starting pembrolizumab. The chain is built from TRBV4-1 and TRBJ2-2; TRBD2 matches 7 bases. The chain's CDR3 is CASSRREAPGELFF. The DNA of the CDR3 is TGCGCCAGCAGCCGTCGGGAGGCACCCGGGGAGCTGTTTTTT.